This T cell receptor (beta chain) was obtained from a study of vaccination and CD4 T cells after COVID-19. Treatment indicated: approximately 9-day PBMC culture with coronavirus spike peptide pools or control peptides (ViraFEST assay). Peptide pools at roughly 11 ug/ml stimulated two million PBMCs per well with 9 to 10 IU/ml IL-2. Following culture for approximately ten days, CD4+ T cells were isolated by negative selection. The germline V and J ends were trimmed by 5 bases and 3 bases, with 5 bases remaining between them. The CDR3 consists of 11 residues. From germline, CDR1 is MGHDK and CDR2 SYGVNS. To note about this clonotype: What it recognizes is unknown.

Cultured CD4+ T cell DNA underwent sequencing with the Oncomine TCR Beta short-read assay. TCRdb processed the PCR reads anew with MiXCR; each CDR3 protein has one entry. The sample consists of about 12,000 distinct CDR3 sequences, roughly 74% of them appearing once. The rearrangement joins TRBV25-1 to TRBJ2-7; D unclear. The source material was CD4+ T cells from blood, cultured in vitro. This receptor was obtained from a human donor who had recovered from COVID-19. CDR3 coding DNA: TGTGCCAGCAGTAAAATCTACGAGCAGTACTTC. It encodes CASSKIYEQYF.